This record covers a single T cell receptor (beta chain). Antigen unknown. The sample belongs to a study of a mutant IDH1 vaccine in newly diagnosed glioma. Background on the study: Standard pretreatment was either radiotherapy, temozolomide, or, for most, radiochemotherapy with temozolomide. Study-level points and caveats: Immune responses induced by vaccination arose in about 93% of the patients.

Trimming cost V 2 bases and J 3 bases, with 10 bases left between them. This CDR3 has 14 residues. From germline, CDR1 is SNHLY and CDR2 FYNNEI. Time point here: baseline, week 1 (first vaccination visit). The treatment is: pre-vaccination baseline after standard-of-care therapy. New WHO grade 3 or 4 IDH1-mutant, ATRX-lost astrocytomas were present in all donors. Profiled with immunoSEQ multiplex PCR; TCRdb holds only in-frame clones, not every one. Found here are around 24,000 clones, 93% of them singletons; the top ten hold 1% to 1.5%. This rearrangement joins TRBV2 to TRBJ2-5, with D hard to call. The sequences come from PBMCs, collected from a glioma patient treated with radiotherapy, temozolomide or both. The origin of this receptor is a man aged 35 to 55 with glioma. CDR3: CASSERWPEETQYF. CDR3 bases: TGTGCCAGCAGTGAAAGGTGGCCCGAAGAGACCCAGTACTTC. The complete variable domain, with remaining parts taken from reference TRBV2 and TRBJ2-5, reads EPEVTQTPSHQVTQMGQEVILRCVPISNHLYFYWYRQILGQKVEFLVSFYNNEISEKSEIFDDQFSVERPDGSNFTLKIRSTKLEDSAMYFCASSERWPEETQYFGPGTRLLVL.